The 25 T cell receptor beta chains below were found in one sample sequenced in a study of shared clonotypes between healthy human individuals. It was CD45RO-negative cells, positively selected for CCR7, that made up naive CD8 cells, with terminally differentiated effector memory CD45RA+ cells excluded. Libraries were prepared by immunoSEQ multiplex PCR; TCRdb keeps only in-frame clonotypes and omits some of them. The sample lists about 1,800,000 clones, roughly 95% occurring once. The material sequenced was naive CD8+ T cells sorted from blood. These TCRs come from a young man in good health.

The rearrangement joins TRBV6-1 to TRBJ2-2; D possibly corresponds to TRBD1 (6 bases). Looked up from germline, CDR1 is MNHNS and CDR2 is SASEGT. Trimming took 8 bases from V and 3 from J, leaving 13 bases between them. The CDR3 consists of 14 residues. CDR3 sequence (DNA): TGTGCCAGCTCCGCCTACAGGGACACCGGGGAGCTGTTTTTT. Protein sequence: CASSAYRDTGELFF.

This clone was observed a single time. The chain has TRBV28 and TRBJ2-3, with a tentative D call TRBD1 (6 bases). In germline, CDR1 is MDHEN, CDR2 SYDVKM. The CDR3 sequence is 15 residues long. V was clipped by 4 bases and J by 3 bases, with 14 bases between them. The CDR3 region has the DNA TGTGCCAGCAGTTGGGCAGGGGATGGGACAGATACGCAGTATTTT. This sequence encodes CASSWAGDGTDTQYF.

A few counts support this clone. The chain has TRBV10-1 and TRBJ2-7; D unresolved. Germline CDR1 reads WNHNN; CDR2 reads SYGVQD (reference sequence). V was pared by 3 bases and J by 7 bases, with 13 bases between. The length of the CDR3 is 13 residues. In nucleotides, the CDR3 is TGCGCCAGCAGTGATTTGGAAGGGCGTGAGCAGTACTTC. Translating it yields CASSDLEGREQYF.

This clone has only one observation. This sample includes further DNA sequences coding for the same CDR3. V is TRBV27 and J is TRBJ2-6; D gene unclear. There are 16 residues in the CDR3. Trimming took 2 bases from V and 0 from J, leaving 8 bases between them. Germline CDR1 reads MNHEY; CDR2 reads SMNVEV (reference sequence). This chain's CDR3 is CASSLGPGSGANVLTF. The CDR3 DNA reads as TGTGCCAGCAGTTTAGGGCCGGGCTCTGGGGCCAACGTCCTGACTTTC.

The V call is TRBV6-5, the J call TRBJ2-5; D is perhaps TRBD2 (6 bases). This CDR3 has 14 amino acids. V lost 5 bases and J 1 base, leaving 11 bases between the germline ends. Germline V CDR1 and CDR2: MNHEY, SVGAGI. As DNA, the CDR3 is TGTGCCAGCAGTCACGGGGAGGCCCAAGAGACCCAGTACTTC. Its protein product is CASSHGEAQETQYF.

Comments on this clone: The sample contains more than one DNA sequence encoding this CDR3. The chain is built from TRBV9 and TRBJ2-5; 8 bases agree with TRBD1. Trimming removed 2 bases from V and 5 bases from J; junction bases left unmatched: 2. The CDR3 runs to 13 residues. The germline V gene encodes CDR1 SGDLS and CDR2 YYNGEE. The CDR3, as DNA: TGTGCCAGCAGCGTTCGGACAGGGGAGACCCAGTACTTC. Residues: CASSVRTGETQYF.

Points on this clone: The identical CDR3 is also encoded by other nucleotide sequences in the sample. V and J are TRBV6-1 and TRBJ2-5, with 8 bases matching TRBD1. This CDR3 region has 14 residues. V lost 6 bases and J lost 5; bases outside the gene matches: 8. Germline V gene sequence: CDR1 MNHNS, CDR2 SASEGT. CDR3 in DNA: TGTGCCAGCAGCCCCAGGACAGGGTGGGAGACCCAGTACTTC. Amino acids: CASSPRTGWETQYF.

In DNA form, the CDR3 reads TGCAGCGTTGTGGGCTTGGAGAACTACAATGAGCAGTTCTTC. Translation gives CSVVGLENYNEQFF. The J gene is TRBJ2-1, the V gene TRBV29-1; D is ambiguous. This CDR3 region has 14 residues. V gave up 4 bases and J gave up 3 bases, with 13 bases separating them. Per germline, CDR1 SQVTM and CDR2 ANQGSEA.

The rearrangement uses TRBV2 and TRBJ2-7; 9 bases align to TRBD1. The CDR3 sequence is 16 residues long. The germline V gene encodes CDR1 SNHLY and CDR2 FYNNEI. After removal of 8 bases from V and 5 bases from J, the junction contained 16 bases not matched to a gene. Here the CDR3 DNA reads TGTGCCAGCTCATCGTGGACAGGGGACATAATCAACGAGCAGTACTTC. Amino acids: CASSSWTGDIINEQYF.

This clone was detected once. The DNA of the CDR3 is TGTGCCAGCAGCTCGGGACTAGCGGGGGCCGAAGATACGCAGTATTTT. The encoded protein is CASSSGLAGAEDTQYF. The chain links TRBV7-8 to TRBJ2-3, with TRBD2 matching 14 bases. Unmatched junction bases numbered 5, after V lost 4 bases and J lost 5 bases. The V gene's germline CDR1 is SGHVS and CDR2 FQNEAQ. This CDR3 spans 16 amino acids. The whole variable domain, remainder taken from reference TRBV7-8 and TRBJ2-3, is GAGVSQSPRYKVAKRGQDVALRCDPISGHVSLFWYQQALGQGPEFLTYFQNEAQLDKSGLPSDRFFAERPEGSVSTLKIQRTQQEDSAVYLCASSSGLAGAEDTQYFGPGTRLTVL.

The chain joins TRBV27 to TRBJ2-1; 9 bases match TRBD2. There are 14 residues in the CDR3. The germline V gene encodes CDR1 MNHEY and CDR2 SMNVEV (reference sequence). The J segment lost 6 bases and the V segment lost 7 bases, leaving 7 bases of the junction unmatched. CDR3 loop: CASTLLAGGNEQFF. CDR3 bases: TGTGCCAGCACCCTACTAGCGGGCGGCAATGAGCAGTTCTTC.

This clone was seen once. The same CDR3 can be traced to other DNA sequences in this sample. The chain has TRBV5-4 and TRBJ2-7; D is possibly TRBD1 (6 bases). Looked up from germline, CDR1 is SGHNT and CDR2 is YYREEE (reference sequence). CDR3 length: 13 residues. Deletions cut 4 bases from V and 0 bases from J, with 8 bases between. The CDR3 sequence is CASSRDISYEQYF. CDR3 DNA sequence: TGTGCCAGCAGCCGGGACATCTCCTACGAGCAGTACTTC.

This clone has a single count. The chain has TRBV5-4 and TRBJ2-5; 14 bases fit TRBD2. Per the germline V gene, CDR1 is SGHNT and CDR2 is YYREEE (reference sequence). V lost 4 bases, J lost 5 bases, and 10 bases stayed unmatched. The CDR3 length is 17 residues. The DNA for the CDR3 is TGTGCCAGCAGCCACAAGTGGGGACTAGCGGGGGACGAGACCCAGTACTTC. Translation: CASSHKWGLAGDETQYF. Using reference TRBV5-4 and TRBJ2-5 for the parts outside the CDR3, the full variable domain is ETGVTQSPTHLIKTRGQQVTLRCSSQSGHNTVSWYQQALGQGPQFIFQYYREEENGRGNFPPRFSGLQFPNYSSELNVNALELDDSALYLCASSHKWGLAGDETQYFGPGTRLLVL.

The CDR3 sequence: CASSYTGIPQYF. CDR3 sequence (DNA): TGTGCCAGCAGCTACACAGGGATCCCGCAGTATTTT. The genes are TRBV7-2 and TRBJ2-3, with a possible D match to TRBD1 (6 bases). The CDR3 is 12 amino acids. V lost 4 bases, J lost 10 bases, and 12 bases lay in between. Germline loops: CDR1 SGHTA, CDR2 FQGNSA.

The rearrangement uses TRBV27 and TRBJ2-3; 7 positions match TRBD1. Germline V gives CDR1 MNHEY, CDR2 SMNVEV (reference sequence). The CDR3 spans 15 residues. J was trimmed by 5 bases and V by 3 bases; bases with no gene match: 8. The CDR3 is CASSLGQGVVDTQYF. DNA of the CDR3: TGTGCCAGCAGTTTGGGTCAGGGGGTAGTAGATACGCAGTATTTT.

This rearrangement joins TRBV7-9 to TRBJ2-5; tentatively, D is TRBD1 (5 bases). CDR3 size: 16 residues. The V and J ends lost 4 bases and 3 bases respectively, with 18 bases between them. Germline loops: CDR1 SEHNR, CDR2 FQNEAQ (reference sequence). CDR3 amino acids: CASSSPGQGLEETQYF. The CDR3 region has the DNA TGTGCCAGCAGCTCCCCCGGCCAGGGATTGGAAGAGACCCAGTACTTC. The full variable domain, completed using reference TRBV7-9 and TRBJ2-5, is DTGVSQNPRHKITKRGQNVTFRCDPISEHNRLYWYRQTLGQGPEFLTYFQNEAQLEKSRLLSDRFSAERPKGSFSTLEIQRTEQGDSAMYLCASSSPGQGLEETQYFGPGTRLLVL.

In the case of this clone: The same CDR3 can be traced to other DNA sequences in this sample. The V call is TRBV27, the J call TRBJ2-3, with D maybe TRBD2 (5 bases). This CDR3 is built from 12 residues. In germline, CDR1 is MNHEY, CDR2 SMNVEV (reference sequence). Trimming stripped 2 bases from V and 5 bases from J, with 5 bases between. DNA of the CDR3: TGTGCCAGCAGTTTAGGAGGAGATACGCAGTATTTT. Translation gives CASSLGGDTQYF.

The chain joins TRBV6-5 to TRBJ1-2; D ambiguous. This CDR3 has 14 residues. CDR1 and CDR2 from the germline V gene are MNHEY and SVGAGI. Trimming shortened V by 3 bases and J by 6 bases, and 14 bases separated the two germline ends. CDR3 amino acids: CASSYLGSLDGYTF. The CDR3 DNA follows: TGTGCCAGCAGTTATCTCGGGTCACTCGATGGCTACACCTTC.

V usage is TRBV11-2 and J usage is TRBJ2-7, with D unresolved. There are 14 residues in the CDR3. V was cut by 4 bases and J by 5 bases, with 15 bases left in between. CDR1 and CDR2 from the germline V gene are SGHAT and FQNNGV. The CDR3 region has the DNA TGTGCCAGCAGCTCCGGGCGGTTAGACCACGAGCAGTACTTC. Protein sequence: CASSSGRLDHEQYF.

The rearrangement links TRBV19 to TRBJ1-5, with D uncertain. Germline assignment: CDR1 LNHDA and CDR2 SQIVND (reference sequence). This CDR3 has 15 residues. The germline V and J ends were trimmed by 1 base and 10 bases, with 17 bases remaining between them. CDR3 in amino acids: CASSIGPWAINPQHF. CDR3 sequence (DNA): TGTGCCAGTAGTATAGGGCCGTGGGCGATCAACCCCCAGCATTTT.

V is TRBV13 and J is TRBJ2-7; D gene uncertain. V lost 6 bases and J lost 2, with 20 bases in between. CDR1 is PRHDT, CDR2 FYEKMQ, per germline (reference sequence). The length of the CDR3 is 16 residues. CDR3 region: CASRLAIEGKTYEQYF. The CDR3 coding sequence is TGTGCCAGCAGATTGGCGATTGAAGGCAAGACCTACGAGCAGTACTTC.

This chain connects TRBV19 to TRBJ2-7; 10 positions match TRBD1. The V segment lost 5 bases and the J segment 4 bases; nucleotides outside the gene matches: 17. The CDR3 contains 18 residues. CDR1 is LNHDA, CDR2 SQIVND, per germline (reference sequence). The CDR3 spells CASSPRQGAAVSTYEQYF. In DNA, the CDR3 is TGTGCCAGTAGTCCCCGACAGGGGGCAGCTGTGTCAACTTACGAGCAGTACTTC.

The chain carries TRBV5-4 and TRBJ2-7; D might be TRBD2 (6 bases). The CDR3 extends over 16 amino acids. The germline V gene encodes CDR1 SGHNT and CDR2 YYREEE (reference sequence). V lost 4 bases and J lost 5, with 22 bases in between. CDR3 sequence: CASSPGTTGARHEQYF. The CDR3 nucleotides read TGTGCCAGCAGCCCAGGGACGACGGGAGCTCGCCACGAGCAGTACTTC.

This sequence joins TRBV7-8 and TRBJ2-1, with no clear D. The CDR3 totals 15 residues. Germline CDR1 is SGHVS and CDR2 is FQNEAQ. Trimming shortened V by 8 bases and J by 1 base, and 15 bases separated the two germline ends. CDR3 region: CASSGRTESYNEQFF. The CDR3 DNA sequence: TGTGCCAGCTCCGGCCGGACGGAGTCCTACAATGAGCAGTTCTTC.

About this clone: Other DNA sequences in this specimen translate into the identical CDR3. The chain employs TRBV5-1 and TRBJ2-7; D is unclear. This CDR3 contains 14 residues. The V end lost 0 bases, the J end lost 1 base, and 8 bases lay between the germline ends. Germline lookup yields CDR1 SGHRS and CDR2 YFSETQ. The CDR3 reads CASSLAPGSYEQYF. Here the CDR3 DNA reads TGCGCCAGCAGCTTGGCTCCGGGTTCCTACGAGCAGTACTTC.